These 22 T cell receptor beta chains share one sample of origin, sequenced in a study of cytomegalovirus exposure and HLA in healthy donors. The PCR ran on 60 Vbeta and 13 Jbeta primers. Profiled with immunoSEQ multiplex PCR; TCRdb holds only in-frame clones, not every one. This sample has about 160,000 clones; 77% occur once, and the top ten carry roughly 2.8%. The sample consisted of PBMCs. The source is a woman between 40 and 50 years old in good health and CMV-seropositive.

The chain joins TRBV5-1 to TRBJ1-3; D not certain. CDR1 and CDR2 from the germline V gene are SGHRS and YFSETQ. There are 15 residues in the CDR3. The V end lost 1 base, the J end lost 0 bases, and 8 bases lay between the germline ends. The CDR3: CASSLYPSSGNTIYF. CDR3 sequence (DNA): TGCGCCAGCAGCTTGTACCCGAGCTCTGGAAACACCATATATTTT. Complete variable domain (other parts from reference TRBV5-1 and TRBJ1-3): KAGVTQTPRYLIKTRGQQVTLSCSPISGHRSVSWYQQTPGQGLQFLFEYFSETQRNKGNFPGRFSGRQFSNSRSEMNVSTLELGDSALYLCASSLYPSSGNTIYFGEGSWLTVV.

The chain recombines TRBV7-2 with TRBJ2-7, with 7 bases lining up with TRBD1. The junction had 12 bases not matched to a gene; V was cut back by 4 bases and J by 6 bases. This CDR3 comprises 15 residues. Germline V CDR1 and CDR2: SGHTA, FQGNSA. CDR3 bases: TGTGCCAGCAGCTCGAGGACAGGCATGTTGGGCGAGCAGTACTTC. Protein sequence: CASSSRTGMLGEQYF. The full variable domain, its missing parts supplied by reference TRBV7-2 and TRBJ2-7, is GAGVSQSPSNKVTEKGKDVELRCDPISGHTALYWYRQSLGQGLEFLIYFQGNSAPDKSGLPSDRFSAERTGGSVSTLTIQRTQQEDSAVYLCASSSRTGMLGEQYFGPGTRLTVT.

The gene calls are TRBV6-5 and TRBJ2-7, with no clear D. With 0 bases removed from V and 0 bases from J, the gap between germline ends came to 9 bases. This CDR3 region has 15 residues. Germline V lookup: CDR1 MNHEY, CDR2 SVGAGI. The CDR3, as DNA: TGTGCCAGCAGTTACTCTGGCGGTCTCTCCTACGAGCAGTACTTC. It specifies CASSYSGGLSYEQYF.

V usage is TRBV2 and J usage is TRBJ1-5; no clear D. The germline V gene has CDR1 SNHLY and CDR2 FYNNEI. V was cut by 6 bases and J by 4 bases, with 10 bases left in between. CDR3 length equals 13 residues. The CDR3 reads CASSARGNQPQHF. The CDR3 DNA reads as TGTGCCAGCAGCGCCAGAGGAAATCAGCCCCAGCATTTT.

This clone was counted between two and nine times. This chain uses TRBV7-9 with TRBJ2-7; 12 nucleotides line up with TRBD2. Germline CDR1 reads SEHNR; CDR2 reads FQNEAQ (reference sequence). CDR3 length: 16 amino acids. The V segment lost 5 bases and the J segment 3 bases; nucleotides outside the gene matches: 8. The CDR3 nucleotides read TGTGCCAGCAGCCCAAGACTAGCGGGAGAGATCTACGAGCAGTACTTC. It yields the protein CASSPRLAGEIYEQYF.

The genes are TRBV15 and TRBJ2-5; D is uncertain. Trimming took off 4 bases at V and 2 bases at J, with 5 bases between the two ends. Germline CDR1 reads LNHNV; CDR2 reads YYDKDF (reference sequence). The CDR3 has 12 residues. CDR3 DNA: TGTGCCACCAGCAAAACTCAAGAGACCCAGTACTTC. Translation gives CATSKTQETQYF.

This clone was counted only a few times. This sequence joins TRBV19 and TRBJ1-2, with 8 bases that match TRBD1. Trimming took 4 bases from V and 5 from J; bases not matched to a gene: 9. The CDR3 is 15 amino acids. The germline CDR1 and CDR2 sequences are LNHDA and SQIVND (reference sequence). In nucleotides, the CDR3 is TGTGCCAGTAGTAGATTAGGACAGGGTGATTATGGCTACACCTTC. This codes for CASSRLGQGDYGYTF. The full variable domain, rest sourced from reference TRBV19 and TRBJ1-2, is DGGITQSPKYLFRKEGQNVTLSCEQNLNHDAMYWYRQDPGQGLRLIYYSQIVNDFQKGDIAEGYSVSREKKESFPLTVTSAQKNPTAFYLCASSRLGQGDYGYTFGSGTRLTVV.

The chain uses TRBV11-3 and TRBJ1-1, with D possibly matching TRBD1 (6 bases). Germline CDR1 reads SGHNT; CDR2 reads YENEEA. CDR3 length: 18 amino acids. The V end was cut by 1 base, the J end by 2 bases, with 20 bases between. DNA of the CDR3: TGTGCCAGCAGCTTAGGGAGAGGGATGGGCAGGGGCAACACTGAAGCTTTCTTT. Protein sequence: CASSLGRGMGRGNTEAFF.

This clone was detected only once. The V and J genes are TRBV4-1 and TRBJ2-1, with D perhaps TRBD2 (5 bases). V dropped 3 bases and J dropped 0 bases, with 15 bases sitting between them. Germline values: CDR1 MGHRA, CDR2 YSYEKL. The CDR3 loop spans 17 amino acids. The CDR3 sequence: CASSHHGGPSSYNEQFF. CDR3 sequence (DNA): TGCGCCAGCAGCCACCATGGCGGGCCGAGCTCCTACAATGAGCAGTTCTTC.

V gene TRBV4-3 combines with J gene TRBJ2-1, with 12 bases matching TRBD2. The CDR3 spans 19 residues. Losses at the gene ends were 0 bases for V and 6 bases for J; bases not matched to a gene: 12. Germline lookup yields CDR1 LGHNA and CDR2 YSLEER. As DNA, the CDR3 is TGCGCCAGCAGCCAAGATATCAGGGCTAGCGGGGGGGCCTTCAATGAGCAGTTCTTC. It translates to CASSQDIRASGGAFNEQFF.

This clone was observed a few times. The chain employs TRBV6-4 and TRBJ1-6; possible D gene TRBD1, 5 bases. V lost 8 bases and J 14 bases, leaving 37 bases between the germline ends. The CDR3 runs 19 residues. Germline loops: CDR1 MRHNA, CDR2 SNTAGT. The CDR3 DNA reads TGTGCCAGCGGAGGGGAGAATAGTCGCCGGTCTCCTGGGGAAACGGCCCTCCACTTT. It specifies CASGGENSRRSPGETALHF.

The gene calls are TRBV6-6 and TRBJ1-1; D uncertain. The CDR3 spans 13 residues. The V gene's germline CDR1 is MNHNY and CDR2 SVGAGI (reference sequence). V lost 2 bases, J lost 3 bases, and 7 bases lay in between. CDR3 amino acids: CASSYREDTEAFF. The CDR3, as DNA: TGTGCCAGCAGTTACCGGGAGGACACTGAAGCTTTCTTT.

The chain joins TRBV18 to TRBJ1-1; D perhaps matches TRBD1 (6 bases). V was clipped by 4 bases and J by 4 bases, with 16 bases between them. The CDR3 totals 15 residues. In germline, CDR1 is KGHSH, CDR2 LQKENI. The CDR3 region is CASSLDYRDRTEAFF. The CDR3 DNA reads TGTGCCAGCTCACTCGATTACAGGGATCGCACTGAAGCTTTCTTT. The full variable domain, with the rest looked up from reference TRBV18 and TRBJ1-1, is NAGVMQNPRHLVRRRGQEARLRCSPMKGHSHVYWYRQLPEEGLKFMVYLQKENIIDESGMPKERFSAEFPKEGPSILRIQQVVRGDSAAYFCASSLDYRDRTEAFFGQGTRLTVV.

This rearrangement joins TRBV10-3 to TRBJ1-2; D uncertain. V was trimmed by 3 bases and J by 1 base, leaving 9 bases between them. The CDR3 sequence is 14 residues long. The germline CDR1 and CDR2 sequences are ENHRY and SYGVKD. The CDR3 is CAISDVADNYGYTF. The CDR3 DNA is TGTGCCATCAGTGATGTCGCAGATAACTATGGCTACACCTTC.

V usage is TRBV6-5 and J usage is TRBJ1-3; possibly TRBD1 for D (5 bases). V was cut by 6 bases and J by 0 bases, with 12 bases left in between. The CDR3 is 15 amino acids. Germline lookup yields CDR1 MNHEY and CDR2 SVGAGI. The CDR3 sequence is CASRRTGDSGNTIYF. The CDR3, as DNA: TGTGCCAGCAGGCGGACGGGGGACTCTGGAAACACCATATATTTT.

This clone was picked up a small number of times. The rearrangement links TRBV27 to TRBJ1-6; D is perhaps TRBD1 (6 bases). Trimming removed 1 base from V and 9 bases from J, with 16 bases in between. This CDR3 contains 16 residues. CDR1 and CDR2 (germline): MNHEY, SMNVEV (reference sequence). CDR3 DNA: TGTGCCAGCAGTTTATTCGGGACACCGCAAACTTCACCCCTCCACTTT. Translation gives CASSLFGTPQTSPLHF.

In this sample, this clone turned up once. The CDR3 bases are TGTGCCAGCAGCGGGACTAGCGGCTACGAGCAGTACTTC. The encoded protein is CASSGTSGYEQYF. The V gene is TRBV9, the J gene TRBJ2-7, with 10 bases matching TRBD2. The CDR3 totals 13 residues. Trimming took 3 bases from V and 3 from J; bases not matched to a gene: 0. Germline lookup yields CDR1 SGDLS and CDR2 YYNGEE.

V gene TRBV5-4 combines with J gene TRBJ2-7, with 8 bases identical to TRBD2. The germline gives CDR1 SGHNT, CDR2 YYREEE (reference sequence). Trimming at V came to 0 bases and at J to 2 bases, leaving 4 bases not matched to a gene. The CDR3 runs 15 residues. The DNA of the CDR3 is TGTGCCAGCAGCTTGGCAACGGGGGGGACCTACGAGCAGTACTTC. It translates to CASSLATGGTYEQYF.

The chain has TRBV5-4 and TRBJ1-1; tentatively, D is TRBD1 (5 bases). The germline V gene has CDR1 SGHNT and CDR2 YYREEE (reference sequence). Trimming cost V 1 base and J 8 bases, with 21 bases left between them. This CDR3 has 16 amino acids. This chain's CDR3 is CASSLNGGGISPEAFF. The CDR3 bases are TGTGCCAGCAGCTTGAATGGGGGAGGGATTAGTCCCGAAGCTTTCTTT.

The chain recombines TRBV4-3 with TRBJ2-7; 12 nucleotides match TRBD2. The CDR3 length is 19 residues. The germline CDR1 and CDR2 sequences are LGHNA and YSLEER. After removal of 0 bases from V and 2 bases from J, the junction contained 11 bases not matched to a gene. CDR3 in DNA: TGCGCCAGCAGCCAAGATTCAGCTAGCGGGAGGGCTTCCCCCTACGAGCAGTACTTC. Translation gives CASSQDSASGRASPYEQYF.

J is TRBJ1-1 and V is TRBV14; D might be TRBD1 (5 bases). Trimming removed 4 bases at V and 7 bases at J, with 13 bases between. The CDR3 has 13 amino acids. Germline loops: CDR1 SGHDN, CDR2 FVKESK. CDR3 sequence (DNA): TGTGCCAGCAGCCCCGGACACGGCGTTGAAGCTTTCTTT. Its protein product is CASSPGHGVEAFF.

V usage is TRBV28 and J usage is TRBJ1-3; maybe TRBD1 (5 bases). The germline V and J ends were trimmed by 2 bases and 4 bases, with 6 bases remaining between them. CDR3 length: 13 residues. The germline V gene has CDR1 MDHEN and CDR2 SYDVKM. CDR3 amino acids: CASSLPGGNTIYF. The CDR3 coding sequence is TGTGCCAGCAGTTTACCAGGGGGAAACACCATATATTTT. Full variable domain (missing parts from reference TRBV28 and TRBJ1-3): DVKVTQSSRYLVKRTGEKVFLECVQDMDHENMFWYRQDPGLGLRLIYFSYDVKMKEKGDIPEGYSVSREKKERFSLILESASTNQTSMYLCASSLPGGNTIYFGEGSWLTVV.